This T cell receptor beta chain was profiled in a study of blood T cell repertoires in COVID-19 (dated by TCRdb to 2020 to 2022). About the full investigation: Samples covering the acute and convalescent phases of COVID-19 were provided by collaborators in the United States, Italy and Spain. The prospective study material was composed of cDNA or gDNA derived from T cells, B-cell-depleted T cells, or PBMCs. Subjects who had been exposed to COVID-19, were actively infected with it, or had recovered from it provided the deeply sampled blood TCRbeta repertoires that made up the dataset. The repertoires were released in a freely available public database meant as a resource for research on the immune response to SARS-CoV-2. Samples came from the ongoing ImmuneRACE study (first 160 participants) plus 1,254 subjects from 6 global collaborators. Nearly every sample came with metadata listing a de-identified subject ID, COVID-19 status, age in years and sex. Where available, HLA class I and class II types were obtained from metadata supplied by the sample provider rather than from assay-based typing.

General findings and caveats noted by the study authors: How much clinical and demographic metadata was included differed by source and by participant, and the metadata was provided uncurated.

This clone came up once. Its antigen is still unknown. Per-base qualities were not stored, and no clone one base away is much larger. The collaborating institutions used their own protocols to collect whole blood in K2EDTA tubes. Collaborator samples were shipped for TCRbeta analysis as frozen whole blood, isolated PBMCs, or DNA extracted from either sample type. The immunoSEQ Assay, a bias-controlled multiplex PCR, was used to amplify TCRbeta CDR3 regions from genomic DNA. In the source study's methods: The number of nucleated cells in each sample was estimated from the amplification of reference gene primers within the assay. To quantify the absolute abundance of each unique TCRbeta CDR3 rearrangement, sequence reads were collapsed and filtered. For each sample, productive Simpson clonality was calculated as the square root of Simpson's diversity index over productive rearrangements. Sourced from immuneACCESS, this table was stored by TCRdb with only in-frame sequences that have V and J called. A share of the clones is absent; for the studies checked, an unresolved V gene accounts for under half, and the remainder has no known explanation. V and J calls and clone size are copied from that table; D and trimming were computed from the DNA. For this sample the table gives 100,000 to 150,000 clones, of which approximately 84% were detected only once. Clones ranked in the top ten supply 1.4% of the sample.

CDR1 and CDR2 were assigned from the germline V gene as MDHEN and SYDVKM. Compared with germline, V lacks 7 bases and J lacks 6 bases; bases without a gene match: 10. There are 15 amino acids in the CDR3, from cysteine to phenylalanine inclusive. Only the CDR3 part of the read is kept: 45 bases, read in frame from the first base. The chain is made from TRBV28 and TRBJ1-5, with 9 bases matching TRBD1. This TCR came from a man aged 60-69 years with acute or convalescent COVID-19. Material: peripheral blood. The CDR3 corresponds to CASIKGDRAGQPQHF. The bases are TGTGCCAGCATTAAGGGGGACAGGGCGGGTCAGCCCCAGCATTTT.